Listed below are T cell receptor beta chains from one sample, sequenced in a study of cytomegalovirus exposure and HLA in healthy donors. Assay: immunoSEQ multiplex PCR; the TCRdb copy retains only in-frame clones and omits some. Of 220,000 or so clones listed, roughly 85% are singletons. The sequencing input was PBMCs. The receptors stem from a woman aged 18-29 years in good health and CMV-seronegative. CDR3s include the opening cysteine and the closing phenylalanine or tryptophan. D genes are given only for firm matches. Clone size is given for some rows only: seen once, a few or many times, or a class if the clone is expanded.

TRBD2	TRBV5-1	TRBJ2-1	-	TGCGCCAGCAGCTTTAGAGCGGGGGACCTGAGCTCCTACAATGAGCAGTTCTTC	CASSFRAGDLSSYNEQFF
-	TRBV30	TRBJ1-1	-	TGTGCCTGGAGTGTCGGACGGATGCTCACTGAAGCTTTCTTT	CAWSVGRMLTEAFF
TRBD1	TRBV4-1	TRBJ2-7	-	TGCGCCAGCAGTATGGGACAGGGAACCTACGAGCAGTACTTC	CASSMGQGTYEQYF
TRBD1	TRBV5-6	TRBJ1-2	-	TGTGCCAGCAGTCGGGACAGGGGGATAAATGGCTACACCTTC	CASSRDRGINGYTF
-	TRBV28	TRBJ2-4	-	TGTGCCAGCAGTTCCCCTTTGGACACCAATAGGGACTTC	CASSSPLDTNRDF
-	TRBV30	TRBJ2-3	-	TGTGCCTGCCAACTGGGGCCCGTAGATACGCAGTATTTT	CACQLGPVDTQYF
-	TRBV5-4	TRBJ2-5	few	TGTGCCAGCAGCTTGGCGGAGACCCAGTACTTC	CASSLAETQYF
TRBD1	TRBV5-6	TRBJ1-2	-	TGTGCCAGCAGCAGTGGGCCGGGACAGGGGTCTCATGGCTACACCTTC	CASSSGPGQGSHGYTF
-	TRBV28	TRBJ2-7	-	TGTGCCAGCAGTTTACGGATCGGTCGGAGAGGGAGCTCCTACGAGCAGTACTTC	CASSLRIGRRGSSYEQYF
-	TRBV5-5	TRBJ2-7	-	TGTGCCAGCAGCTTGGGTGGCACTCTGTACGAGCAGTACTTC	CASSLGGTLYEQYF
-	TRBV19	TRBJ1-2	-	TGTGCCAGTAGTATGCGAGGGTCGCGAGGCTACACCTTC	CASSMRGSRGYTF
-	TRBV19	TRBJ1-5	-	TGTGCCAGTAGTCCCAAACACCGTCAGCCCCAGCATTTT	CASSPKHRQPQHF
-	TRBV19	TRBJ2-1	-	TGTGCCAGTAAAGTTACCGGGAGCGGTGATGAGCAGTTCTTC	CASKVTGSGDEQFF
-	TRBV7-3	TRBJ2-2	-	TGTGCCAGCGCCCCGGGGGTTAACACCGGGGAGCTGTTTTTT	CASAPGVNTGELFF
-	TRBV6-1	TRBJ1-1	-	TGTGCCAGCAGCCAAGAGCCGAACACTGAAGCTTTCTTT	CASSQEPNTEAFF
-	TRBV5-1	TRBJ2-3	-	TGCGCCAGCAGCCCCGGGGTGATAGATACGCAGTATTTT	CASSPGVIDTQYF
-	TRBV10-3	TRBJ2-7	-	TGTGCCATCAGTGAGGTCGAGGACGCCTCCTACGAGCAGTACTTC	CAISEVEDASYEQYF
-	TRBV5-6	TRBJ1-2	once	TGTGCCAGCAGCTTGGTGTCGGCAGCTAACTATGGCTACACCTTC	CASSLVSAANYGYTF
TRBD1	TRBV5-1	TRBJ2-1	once	TGCGCCAGCACCCTATACAGGGGCAATGAGCAGTTCTTC	CASTLYRGNEQFF
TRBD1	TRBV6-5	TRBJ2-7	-	TGTGCCAGCAGTTACCGACAGGGGCGGGAGCAGTACTTC	CASSYRQGREQYF
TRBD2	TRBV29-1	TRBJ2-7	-	TGCAGCGTTGAAAAGGGAAAAACTAGCGGTACCTACGAGCAGTACTTC	CSVEKGKTSGTYEQYF
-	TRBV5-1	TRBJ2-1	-	TGCGCCAGCAGCGCCGGCGATAGCTCCTACAATGAGCAGTTCTTC	CASSAGDSSYNEQFF
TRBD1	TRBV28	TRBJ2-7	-	TGTGCCAGCAGCTGGGGGACAGGGGGTTACGAGCAGTACTTC	CASSWGTGGYEQYF
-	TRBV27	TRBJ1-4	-	TGTGCCAGCAGTGCAACTAATGAAAAACTGTTTTTT	CASSATNEKLFF
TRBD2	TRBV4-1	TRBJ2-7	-	TGCGCCAGCAGCCAAGGTGACGGGAGGACCTCCTACGAGCAGTACTTC	CASSQGDGRTSYEQYF
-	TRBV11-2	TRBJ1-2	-	TGTGCCAGCAGCTCCGCCTACAGGGTTCCAAACTATGGCTACACCTTC	CASSSAYRVPNYGYTF
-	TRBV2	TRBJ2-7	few	TGTGCCAGCGGGGGTATTGGGACTCTGTCCTACGAGCAGTACTTC	CASGGIGTLSYEQYF
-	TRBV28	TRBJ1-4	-	TGTGCCAGCAGTTTGGGGATTTCTGAAAAACTGTTTTTT	CASSLGISEKLFF
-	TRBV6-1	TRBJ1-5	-	TGTGCCAGCAGTGAAGCAGGGGGACGCAATCAGCCCCAGCATTTT	CASSEAGGRNQPQHF
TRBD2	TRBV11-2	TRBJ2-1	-	TGTGCCAGCAGCCGACTCGGACTAGCGGGAGGGAATGAGCAGTTCTTC	CASSRLGLAGGNEQFF
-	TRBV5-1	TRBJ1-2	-	TGCGCCAGCAGCGGAAAGAGGGACTCTGGCTACACCTTC	CASSGKRDSGYTF
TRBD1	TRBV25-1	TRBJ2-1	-	TGTGCCAGCAGTGAAGACAGGGGGGACAATGAGCAGTTCTTC	CASSEDRGDNEQFF
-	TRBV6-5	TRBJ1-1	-	TGTGCCAGCAGCACCCTTGAATCTGGAGCTTTCTTT	CASSTLESGAFF
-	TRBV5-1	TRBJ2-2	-	TGCGCCAGCAGCCGCGAGCGGGCTGAGAACACCGGGGAGCTGTTTTTT	CASSRERAENTGELFF
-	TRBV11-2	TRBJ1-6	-	TGTGCCAGCAGCTTCAGAAGGCAGGACTCCTATAATTCACCCCTCCACTTT	CASSFRRQDSYNSPLHF
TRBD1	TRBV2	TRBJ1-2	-	TGTGCCAGCAGTGGGACAGGTTTGGGCTACACCTTC	CASSGTGLGYTF
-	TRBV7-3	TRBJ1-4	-	TGTGCCAGCAGCGCCGACCGTGGTGAAAAACTGTTTTTT	CASSADRGEKLFF
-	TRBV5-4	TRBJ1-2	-	TGTGCCAGCAGCTCCGGAGGGCAGGACCATAACTATGGCTACACCTTC	CASSSGGQDHNYGYTF
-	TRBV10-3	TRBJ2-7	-	TGTGCCATCAGCCTACCCACTTCCTACGAGCAGTACTTC	CAISLPTSYEQYF
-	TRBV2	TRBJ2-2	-	TGTGCCAGCAGTGTGGTGAGAGAGAACACCGGGGAGCTGTTTTTT	CASSVVRENTGELFF
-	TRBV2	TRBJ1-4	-	TGTGCCAGCAGTGATCTTATCGGACACTTTAATGAAAAACTGTTTTTT	CASSDLIGHFNEKLFF
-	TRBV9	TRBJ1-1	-	TGTGCCAGCAGCGTTACTACGAACACTGAAGCTTTCTTT	CASSVTTNTEAFF
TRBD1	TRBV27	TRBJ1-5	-	TGTGCCAGCAGGTTGACAGGGTTTAGCAATCAGCCCCAGCATTTT	CASRLTGFSNQPQHF
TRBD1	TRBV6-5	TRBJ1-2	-	TGTGCCAGCAGTTACCAGGGACAGAACTATGGCTACACCTTC	CASSYQGQNYGYTF
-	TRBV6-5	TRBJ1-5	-	TGTGCCAGCAGTGAAGGGCCAGGCAATCAGCCCCAGCATTTT	CASSEGPGNQPQHF